Only a few counts were recorded for the clone carrying this T cell receptor beta chain. The CDR3 consists of 13 residues. Trimming cost V 2 bases and J 2 bases, with 7 bases left between them. CDR1 and CDR2 (germline): SGHTS, YDEGEE. Assay: immunoSEQ multiplex PCR; the TCRdb copy retains only in-frame clones and omits some. The table has approximately 120,000 clones, around 86% seen once; the top ten hold approximately 6.6%. This specimen comes from a study of blood T cell repertoires in COVID-19. The TCR comes from a man aged 80 or over with active or convalescent COVID-19. This chain joins TRBV5-8 and TRBJ1-2; D possibly corresponds to TRBD1 (5 bases). Sequences were obtained from peripheral blood. This CDR3 is CASSFGGNYGYTF. The DNA for the CDR3 is TGTGCCAGCAGCTTTGGGGGGAACTATGGCTACACCTTC.